This TCR beta chain is from a study of Ad26.COV2.S vaccination and SARS-CoV-2 variants. Study background: The vaccine Ad26.COV2.S was put into the muscle once, or twice with 56 days between. Study-wide results and caveats: Across vaccine and placebo recipients, the breadth of non-spike TCRs was similar. Vaccine recipients had higher spike-specific TCR breadth than placebo recipients.

On this clone: Its antigen is unidentified.

CDR3 length: 20 residues. Trimming cost V 0 bases and J 4 bases; bases outside gene matches: 12. Germline lookup yields CDR1 SGHRS and CDR2 YFSETQ. Treatment given: some 20 received Ad26.COV2.S at low or high dose, single or two shots; about five received placebo; per-sample allocation not given. All samples were drawn on day 63, counting from the first vaccine or placebo injection. Ad26.COV2.S expressed prefusion-stabilized spike from the original Wuhan strain. Assay: immunoSEQ multiplex PCR; the TCRdb copy retains only in-frame clones and omits some. The sample includes about 350,000 clones, approximately 86% of them seen just once.

J is TRBJ2-1 and V is TRBV5-1; 14 bases fit TRBD2. This receptor was identified in a person aged 18 to 65 who received the Ad26.COV2.S COVID-19 vaccine or a placebo. This specimen consisted of peripheral blood, obtained in a trial of Ad26.COV2.S vaccine versus placebo. CDR3 amino acids: CASSLELGLAGVPGYNEQFF. In DNA form, the CDR3 reads TGCGCCAGCAGCTTGGAGCTGGGACTAGCGGGAGTCCCGGGGTACAATGAGCAGTTCTTC.